Listed below are T cell receptor beta chains from one sample, sequenced in a study of neoadjuvant anti-PD-1 for oral cavity cancer. Clones were sequenced by immunoSEQ multiplex PCR, and TCRdb holds only the in-frame ones, with some missing. The profile shows around 67,000 clones, around 85% of them singletons. This specimen was PBMCs, taken after nivolumab (anti-PD-1) treatment. The receptors were sampled from a person aged 40 to 85 with oral cavity squamous cell carcinoma. CDR3s include the opening cysteine and the closing phenylalanine or tryptophan. Each record gives: D gene, J gene, V gene, clone size, CDR3 DNA, CDR3 protein. A D gene is named only where the DNA matches it firmly. Clone size, where shown, is once, few, many, or a class for clones that have expanded.

>-|TRBJ1-1|TRBV6-1|-
TGTGCCAGCAGTGCTACGGGTCAGGCGGGAGCTTTCTTT
CASSATGQAGAFF
>-|TRBJ2-3|TRBV10-2|-
TGCGCCAGCAGTGAGCTCCCCACCTTCACAGATACGCAGTATTTT
CASSELPTFTDTQYF
>-|TRBJ2-2|TRBV19|-
TGTGCCAGTAGTATAGCGGGAGAACCCCTGGGCGAGCTGTTTTTT
CASSIAGEPLGELFF
>-|TRBJ1-4|TRBV6-5|-
TGTGCCAGCAGAAGGACCCCAGGACGGGAAAAACTGTTTTTT
CASRRTPGREKLFF
>-|TRBJ2-7|TRBV27|-
TGTGCCAGCGGATTCAGGACTTTCTCCTACGAGCAGTACTTC
CASGFRTFSYEQYF
>-|TRBJ1-1|TRBV21-1|-
TGTGCCAGCAGCAAGCGACAGGGGGTAGCTTTCTTT
CASSKRQGVAFF
>-|TRBJ2-7|TRBV28|-
TGTGCCAGCAGACCTGGACAGAACTACGAGCAGTACTTC
CASRPGQNYEQYF
>TRBD1|TRBJ1-1|TRBV5-4|-
TGTGCCAGCAGCTCATGGGGGACAGGAGCTTTCTTT
CASSSWGTGAFF
>-|TRBJ2-3|TRBV5-4|-
TGTGCCAGCAGCCGATCGTATGGGGGGCGAGGCACAGATACGCAGTATTTT
CASSRSYGGRGTDTQYF
>-|TRBJ2-1|TRBV6-4|-
TGTGCCAGCAGCGGGGGTGGCGGTGGGAGCGTGGATGAGCAGTTCTTC
CASSGGGGGSVDEQFF
>-|TRBJ1-1|TRBV28|-
TGTGCCAGCAAGCAGGTACCTGAAGCTTTCTTT
CASKQVPEAFF
>-|TRBJ1-5|TRBV11-3|-
TGTGCCAGTTCAGGGAGCAATCAGCCCCAGCATTTT
CASSGSNQPQHF
>-|TRBJ2-1|TRBV27|-
TGTGCCAGCAGAGGGCAGAACTACAATGAGCAGTTCTTC
CASRGQNYNEQFF
>-|TRBJ1-2|TRBV20-1|once
TGCAGTGAAAAGAATAACTATGGCTACACCTTC
CSEKNNYGYTF
>-|TRBJ1-1|TRBV7-2|once
TGTGCCAGCAGCTTACGGGGGGCGCGGGGGCAAGGGGACACTGAAGCTTTCTTT
CASSLRGARGQGDTEAFF
>-|TRBJ2-2|TRBV6-4|-
TGTGCCAGCAGAAAGGGGTGGACCGGGGAGCTGTTTTTT
CASRKGWTGELFF
>-|TRBJ1-5|TRBV27|-
TGTGCCAGCAGTTTATCCGCCGGAGGCCGGCCCCAGCATTTT
CASSLSAGGRPQHF
>-|TRBJ2-3|TRBV10-3|-
TGTGCCATCAGTGAGGCGCAAGCGGGCGTCACAGATACGCAGTATTTT
CAISEAQAGVTDTQYF
>TRBD2|TRBJ2-3|TRBV6-1|once
TGTGCCAGTGGGACTAGCCCAGATACGCAGTATTTT
CASGTSPDTQYF
>TRBD2|TRBJ2-7|TRBV5-5|-
TGTGCCAGCAGCTTGTATTCCGGACTAGTCTCCTACGAGCAGTACTTC
CASSLYSGLVSYEQYF
>TRBD2|TRBJ2-3|TRBV27|-
TGTGCCAGCAGCGCCGGGTTAGCGGGAGTCAGTACGCAGTATTTT
CASSAGLAGVSTQYF
>-|TRBJ2-7|TRBV7-9|-
TGTGCCAGCAGCCCCGAAGGCAGGTTAGATGACTACGAGCAGTACTTC
CASSPEGRLDDYEQYF
>-|TRBJ1-5|TRBV6-1|-
TGTGCCAGCAGTGAAGAGGCTTTTCAGCCCCAGCATTTT
CASSEEAFQPQHF
>-|TRBJ1-3|TRBV30|-
TGTGCCTGGACCGCCTCTGGAAACACCATATATTTT
CAWTASGNTIYF
>TRBD1|TRBJ2-2|TRBV30|-
TGTGCCTGGAACCAGGGGGTCGGGGAGCTGTTTTTT
CAWNQGVGELFF
>-|TRBJ2-7|TRBV5-1|-
TGCGCCAGCAGCCGAAGCTCAGGGTCCCGGGAGCAGTACTTC
CASSRSSGSREQYF
>-|TRBJ2-1|TRBV13|-
TGTGCCAGCAGCTTAGGCGGGGGTGAGCAGTTCTTC
CASSLGGGEQFF
>-|TRBJ2-1|TRBV6-1|-
TGTGCCAGCTACCGCGGGGCACAGCAGGGGAATGAGCAGTTCTTC
CASYRGAQQGNEQFF
>TRBD1|TRBJ2-1|TRBV5-1|-
TGCGCCAGCAGCTCAACGCCGGGACAGGGAAAAAATGAGCAGTTCTTC
CASSSTPGQGKNEQFF
>-|TRBJ1-1|TRBV19|-
TGTGCCAGTGCCGACTGGGGGCGTATTAACAGTGAAGCTTTCTTT
CASADWGRINSEAFF
>TRBD1|TRBJ2-7|TRBV4-1|-
TGCGCCAGCAGCCAAGGGCCTTTTGCCCGGGGACAGGGGCCCTCCGAGCAGTACTTC
CASSQGPFARGQGPSEQYF
>TRBD2|TRBJ2-1|TRBV4-1|once
TGCGCCAGCAGCCCCTCGGCGGGAGGTACCTACAATGAGCAGTTCTTC
CASSPSAGGTYNEQFF
>-|TRBJ2-7|TRBV19|-
TGTGCCAGTAGCAACAGTGGATCTAGCTACGAGCAGTACTTC
CASSNSGSSYEQYF
>-|TRBJ1-1|TRBV4-1|-
TGCGCCAGCAGCCAAAGTGGCCCCCTACCCATGAACACTGAAGCTTTCTTT
CASSQSGPLPMNTEAFF
>TRBD1|TRBJ1-2|TRBV19|-
TGTGCCAGTAGTGACCGACAGGGCTATGGCTACACCTTC
CASSDRQGYGYTF
>TRBD2|TRBJ2-1|TRBV11-3|-
TGTGCCAGCAGCTTTAGCGGGAGTAAGGAGCAGTTCTTC
CASSFSGSKEQFF
>TRBD1|TRBJ2-1|TRBV2|once
TGTGCCAGCCCAGGGACGGGACAGTCCTACAATGAGCAGTTCTTC
CASPGTGQSYNEQFF
>TRBD1|TRBJ1-2|TRBV9|-
TGTGCCAGCAGCTTAACAGGGGCCGTGTATGGCTACACCTTC
CASSLTGAVYGYTF
>-|TRBJ1-5|TRBV5-5|-
TGTGCCAGCAGCTTTGGCTCTGTTAGCAATCAGCCCCAGCATTTT
CASSFGSVSNQPQHF
>TRBD2|TRBJ2-7|TRBV5-4|-
TGTGCCAGCAGCCCCCCGACTAGCGGGAGGGCCGGGTCCTACGAGCAGTACTTC
CASSPPTSGRAGSYEQYF
>TRBD2|TRBJ2-1|TRBV7-2|-
TGTGCCAGCAGCCGTCGTACCGGGACTAGGGATGAGCAGTTCTTC
CASSRRTGTRDEQFF
>-|TRBJ1-1|TRBV5-1|-
TGCGCCAGCAGCTTGGGAGCAGGGGAGGCTGAAGCTTTCTTT
CASSLGAGEAEAFF
>-|TRBJ1-6|TRBV11-2|-
TGTGCCAGCAGCTTTTCTGATTCACCCCTCCACTTT
CASSFSDSPLHF
>TRBD2|TRBJ2-7|TRBV6-6|-
TGTGCCAGCAGGACCGGGACTAGTTTCCCCGAGCAGTACTTC
CASRTGTSFPEQYF
>-|TRBJ1-5|TRBV19|-
TGTGCCAGTAGGATCAGCCCGACCTACAATCAGCCCCAGCATTTT
CASRISPTYNQPQHF